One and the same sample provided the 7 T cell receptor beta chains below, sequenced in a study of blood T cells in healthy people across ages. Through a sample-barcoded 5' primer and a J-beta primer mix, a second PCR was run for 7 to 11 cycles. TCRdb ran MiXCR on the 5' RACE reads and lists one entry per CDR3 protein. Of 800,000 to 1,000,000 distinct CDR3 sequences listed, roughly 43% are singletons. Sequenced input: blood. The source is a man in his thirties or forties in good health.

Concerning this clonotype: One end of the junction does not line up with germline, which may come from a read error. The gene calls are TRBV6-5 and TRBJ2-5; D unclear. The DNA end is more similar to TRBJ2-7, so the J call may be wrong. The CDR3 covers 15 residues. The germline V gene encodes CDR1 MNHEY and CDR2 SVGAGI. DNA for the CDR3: TGTGCCAGCAGTTACTCGATGAGATCCTCCGACGAGCAGTACTTC. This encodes CASSYSMRSSDEQYF.

The CDR3 nucleotides are TGTGGACTGGGACCAAGGCGGGAGACCCAGTACTTC. This encodes CGLGPRRETQYF. This chain uses TRBV21-1 with TRBJ2-7; TRBD2 is the table's D call and was not checked against the DNA. Matching the DNA end better, TRBJ2-5 makes the J call doubtful. TRBV21-1 is a pseudogene. This CDR3 region has 12 residues.

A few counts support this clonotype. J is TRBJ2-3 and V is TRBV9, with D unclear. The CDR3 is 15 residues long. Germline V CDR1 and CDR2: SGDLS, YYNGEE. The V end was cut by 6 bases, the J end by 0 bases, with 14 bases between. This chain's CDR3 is CASTQNGFSTDTQYF. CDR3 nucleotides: TGTGCCAGCACCCAAAACGGGTTTAGCACAGATACGCAGTATTTT. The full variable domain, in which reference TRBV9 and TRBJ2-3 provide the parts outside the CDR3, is DSGVTQTPKHLITATGQRVTLRCSPRSGDLSVYWYQQSLDQGLQFLIQYYNGEERAKGNILERFSAQQFPDLHSELNLSSLELGDSALYFCASTQNGFSTDTQYFGPGTRLTVL.

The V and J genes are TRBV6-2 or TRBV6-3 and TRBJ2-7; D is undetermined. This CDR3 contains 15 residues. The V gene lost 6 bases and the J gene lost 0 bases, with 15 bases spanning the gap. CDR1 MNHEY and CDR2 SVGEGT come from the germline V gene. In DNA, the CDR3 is TGTGCCAGCAGCCGTGCGGCCAGGACCTCCTACGAGCAGTACTTC. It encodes CASSRAARTSYEQYF.

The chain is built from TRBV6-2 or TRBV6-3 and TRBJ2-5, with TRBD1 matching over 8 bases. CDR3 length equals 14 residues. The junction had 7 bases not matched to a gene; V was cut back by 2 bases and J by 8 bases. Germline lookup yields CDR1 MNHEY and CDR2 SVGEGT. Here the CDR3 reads CASSYDRGSSTQYF. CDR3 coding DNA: TGTGCCAGCAGTTACGACAGGGGTAGTTCAACCCAGTACTTC.

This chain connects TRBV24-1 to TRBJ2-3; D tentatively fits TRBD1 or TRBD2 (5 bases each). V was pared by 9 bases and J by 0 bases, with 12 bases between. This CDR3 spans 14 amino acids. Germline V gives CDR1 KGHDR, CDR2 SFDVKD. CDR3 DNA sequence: TGTGCCACCGGGACGACAACTAGCACAGATACGCAGTATTTT. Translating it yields CATGTTTSTDTQYF.

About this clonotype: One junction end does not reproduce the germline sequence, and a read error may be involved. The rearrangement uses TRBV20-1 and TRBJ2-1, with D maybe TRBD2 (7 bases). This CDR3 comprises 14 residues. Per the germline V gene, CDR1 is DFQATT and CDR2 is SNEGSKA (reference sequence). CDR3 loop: CSARGLAGDNDQFF. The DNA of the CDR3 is TGCAGTGCTAGAGGCCTCGCGGGGGACAATGATCAGTTCTTC.